This T cell receptor beta chain was documented in a study of a mutant IDH1 vaccine in newly diagnosed glioma. Study at large: Following radiotherapy alone, or alongside temozolomide cycles, vaccination was started after an interval of 4-6 weeks.

Measured with immunoSEQ multiplex PCR; TCRdb has only the in-frame clones, and not every one. Among more than 40,000 clones listed, around 80% were seen once. In regard to this clone: Its antigen is currently unknown.

The CDR3 contains 16 residues. Germline CDR1 is SNHLY and CDR2 is FYNNEI. Losses at the gene ends were 8 bases for V and 0 bases for J; bases not matched to a gene: 10. Described time point: week 5, during vaccination. Doses comprised 300 ug of mutant IDH1 20-mer peptide each, plus topical imiquimod. The chain carries TRBV2 and TRBJ2-3; 8 positions match TRBD2. This specimen was PBMCs, taken from a glioma patient whose treatment included an IDH1 peptide vaccine. The clonotype was recovered from a woman aged 40 to 50 with glioma. CDR3 region: CASVNFGGASTDTQYF. The CDR3 DNA follows: TGTGCCAGCGTGAACTTCGGGGGGGCCAGCACAGATACGCAGTATTTT. The complete variable domain, with remaining parts taken from reference TRBV2 and TRBJ2-3, reads EPEVTQTPSHQVTQMGQEVILRCVPISNHLYFYWYRQILGQKVEFLVSFYNNEISEKSEIFDDQFSVERPDGSNFTLKIRSTKLEDSAMYFCASVNFGGASTDTQYFGPGTRLTVL.